These T cell receptor beta chains were read from a single sample in a study of human T cells and chemical hapten exposure. TCRdb recomputed calls from the RACE reads with MiXCR, one row per CDR3 protein. The table shows about 70,000 distinct CDR3 sequences, with approximately 11% occurring only once. This sample comprised whole blood, obtained in connection with sensitization to the hapten diphenylcyclopropenone (DPC). These receptors all come from a woman between 45 and 60 years old with alopecia areata. Some clones in this sample may be carry-over from other donors' samples. CDR3s leave out the opening cysteine and the closing phenylalanine or tryptophan. Fields, in order: J gene, D gene, V gene, CDR3 protein. The D gene is left open where the match is weak.

TRBJ2-1,.,TRBV30,AWSSSGSGNEQF
TRBJ2-1,.,TRBV12-3/TRBV12-4,ASSTVSGLSSYNEQF
TRBJ2-5,TRBD2,TRBV7-9,ASSTSSGQETQY
TRBJ2-3,.,TRBV7-2,ASSFSANTDTQY
TRBJ2-1,TRBD2,TRBV29-1,SVEGTGGHEQF
TRBJ1-1,.,TRBV7-2,ASSLRPSKAF
TRBJ2-5,.,TRBV11-2,ASSPRWATKTQY
TRBJ2-7,.,TRBV10-3,AISEATAVQGEQY
TRBJ1-1,.,TRBV5-5,ASSLAGRNTEAF
TRBJ1-6,.,TRBV28,AGSMGASYNSPLH
TRBJ2-1,.,TRBV28,ASSLVGYLTIEQF
TRBJ1-2,.,TRBV29-1,SVAGVGRGRSGYT
TRBJ1-1,TRBD1,TRBV20-1,SAPGQGGYTEAF
TRBJ2-7,.,TRBV7-2,ASSEKRWYEQY
TRBJ1-2,.,TRBV7-9,ASSLALSGGVRYGYT
TRBJ2-6,.,TRBV19,ASSIQTIDFSGANVLT
TRBJ1-6,.,TRBV19,ASSIRTAFGNSPLH
TRBJ1-2,.,TRBV29-1,SGGDRLNYGYT
TRBJ2-1,TRBD1,TRBV6-1,ASSELQGAINEQF
TRBJ2-5,.,TRBV7-2,ASSNGGARQETQY
TRBJ1-1,TRBD1,TRBV14,ASSPSQGYSVTEAF
TRBJ1-1,.,TRBV28,ASSSGTPNTEAF
TRBJ1-2,.,TRBV7-2,ASSKRTDTGGHGYT
TRBJ1-1,TRBD1,TRBV5-4,ASSRPGQGISEAF
TRBJ1-3,.,TRBV6-6,ASSYEGLSGNTIY
TRBJ2-7,.,TRBV7-6,ASSPGTLLYEQY
TRBJ2-5,.,TRBV9,ASSVGAGFGEETQY
TRBJ2-4,.,TRBV28,ASRRTPTANIQY